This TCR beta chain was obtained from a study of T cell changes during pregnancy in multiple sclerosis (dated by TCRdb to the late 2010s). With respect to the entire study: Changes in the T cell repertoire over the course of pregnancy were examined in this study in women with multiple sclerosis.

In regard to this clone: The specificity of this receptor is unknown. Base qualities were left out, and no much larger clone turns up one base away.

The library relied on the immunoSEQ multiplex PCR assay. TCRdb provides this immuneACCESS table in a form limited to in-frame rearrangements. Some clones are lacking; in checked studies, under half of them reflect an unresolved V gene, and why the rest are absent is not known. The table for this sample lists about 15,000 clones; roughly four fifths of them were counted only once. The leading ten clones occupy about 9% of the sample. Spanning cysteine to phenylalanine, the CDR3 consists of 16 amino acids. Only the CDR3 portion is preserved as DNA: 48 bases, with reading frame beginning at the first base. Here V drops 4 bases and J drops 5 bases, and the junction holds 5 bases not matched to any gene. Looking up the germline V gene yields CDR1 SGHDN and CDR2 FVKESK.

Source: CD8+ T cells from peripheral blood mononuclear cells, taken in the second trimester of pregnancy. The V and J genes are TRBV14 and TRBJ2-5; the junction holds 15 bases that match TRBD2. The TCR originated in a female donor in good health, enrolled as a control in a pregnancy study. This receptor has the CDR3 CASSPWTSGGAETQYF. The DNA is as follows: TGTGCCAGCAGCCCCTGGACTAGCGGGGGGGCGGAGACCCAGTACTTC. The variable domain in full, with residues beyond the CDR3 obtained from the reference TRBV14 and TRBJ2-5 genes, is EAGVTQFPSHSVIEKGQTVTLRCDPISGHDNLYWYRRVMGKEIKFLLHFVKESKQDESGMPNNRFLAERTGGTYSTLKVQPAELEDSGVYFCASSPWTSGGAETQYFGPGTRLLVL.